This T cell receptor beta chain was recovered during a study of regulatory T cells in long-lasting Graves disease. Regarding the study as a whole: Relative to newly diagnosed Graves' patients, persistent ones had lower TCR diversity.

Time point of the sample: newly diagnosed GD, antithyroid drugs for less than 3 months. The TCR library was prepared using RNA isolated from PBMCs. CDR1 is SQVTM, CDR2 ANQGSEA, per germline. V lost 4 bases to trimming and J lost 2 bases; unmatched junction nucleotides: 3. The CDR3 is 14 amino acids. Comments on this clonotype: Antigen specificity is unknown.

Library construction for TCR beta used iRepertoire HTBI primers and Arm-PCR of CDR3 regions. MiXCR, applied by TCRdb to the multiplex PCR reads, yields one record per CDR3 protein. This sample has 380,000 or so distinct CDR3 sequences; 15% to 20% occur once, and the top ten carry roughly 21%. This sample also appeared in a second study, on T cells in Graves' hyperthyroidism and ophthalmopathy. From that paper: It was uncontrolled infection, other autoimmune disease, pregnancy or lactation that excluded patients.

The material was peripheral blood mononuclear cells (PBMCs), obtained at new diagnosis, from a patient treated with antithyroid drugs. This receptor was obtained from a young woman with Graves disease. The chain carries TRBV29-1 and TRBJ2-1; 9 positions match TRBD2. This CDR3 reads CSVVREGTYNEQFF. In nucleotides, the CDR3 is TGCAGCGTTGTGCGGGAGGGGACCTACAATGAGCAGTTCTTC.